This entry is about one TCR beta chain. Its target is not known. The sample originates from a study of shared clonotypes between healthy human individuals. Findings and limits, study-wide: Four donors had around 5.5% of their naive CD4 clonotypes in common. It was anticipated that sequencing depth would influence how many clonotypes donors shared.

Sequenced by immunoSEQ multiplex PCR; TCRdb stores in-frame clones only, minus some. The top ten clones hold roughly 1.7% of a sample with about 2.1 million clones, just over 90% of them seen once. Naivety among CD8 cells was defined by CD45RO negativity and positive CCR7 selection, thereby excluding terminally differentiated effector memory CD45RA+ cells. V gave up 2 bases and J gave up 3 bases; unmatched junction bases: 12. This CDR3 region has 17 residues. Germline values: CDR1 KGHSH, CDR2 LQKENI. The sequence derives from a man between 18 and 29 years old in good health. Some clones in this sample may be carry-over from other donors' samples. The source material was naive CD8+ T cells from PBMCs. V usage is TRBV18 and J usage is TRBJ1-1; 7 bases map to TRBD1. CDR3 region: CASSPSAGGRSDTEAFF. CDR3 nucleotides: TGTGCCAGCTCACCATCGGCAGGGGGTCGTAGTGACACTGAAGCTTTCTTT.